This record concerns one T cell receptor (beta chain) sequence. The target antigen is unknown. Germline loops: CDR1 SGHRS, CDR2 YFSETQ. The CDR3 sequence is 15 residues long. V lost 5 bases and J lost 2, with 16 bases in between. These data originate in a study of shared clonotypes between healthy human individuals. Each donor was a Caucasian adult residing in Nashville, Tennessee. Generated by immunoSEQ multiplex PCR, the TCRdb table keeps only in-frame clones and is missing some. The repertoire has about 1.5 million clones, around 98% of them found once; the top ten carry 0.4% to 0.55%. Study-wide points: Rarefaction showed that sequencing of sorted subsets was incomplete (despite large depth).

The source material was naive CD4+ T cells sorted from blood. The subset denotes: CD45RA+ positively selected. The chain has TRBV5-1 and TRBJ2-5; weak D call: TRBD1 (6 bases). This sequence was found in a man aged 30 to 39 in good health. CDR3 sequence: CASRPGQTNQETQYF. CDR3 DNA: TGCGCCAGCAGGCCGGGACAAACGAATCAAGAGACCCAGTACTTC.